Below, one T cell receptor (beta chain) is given with its context. The junction departs from the called germline gene at one end, perhaps through a read error. This record comes from a study of neurological immune-mediated disorders. The cDNA was generated by 5'RACE with 10-nucleotide random UMIs. TCRdb re-called the 5' RACE reads with MiXCR, one entry per CDR3 protein. The data show about 40,000 distinct CDR3 sequences, 13% to 15% seen once. The CDR3 length is 16 residues. Germline CDR1 SGHRS, CDR2 YFSETQ. This TCR was sampled from a woman aged 45 to 65 with HTLV-1-associated myelopathy (HAM/TSP). Material for sequencing was PBMCs. The gene calls are TRBV5-1 and TRBJ2-7, with TRBD2 as a possible D gene (5 bases). CDR3 protein: CASSLGWTGCFYEQYF. The CDR3 bases are TGCGCCAGCAGCTTGGGTTGGACGGGGTGTTTCTACGAGCAGTACTTT. Full variable domain (outside the CDR3, taken from reference TRBV5-1 and TRBJ2-7): KAGVTQTPRYLIKTRGQQVTLSCSPISGHRSVSWYQQTPGQGLQFLFEYFSETQRNKGNFPGRFSGRQFSNSRSEMNVSTLELGDSALYLCASSLGWTGCFYEQYFGPGTRLTVT.